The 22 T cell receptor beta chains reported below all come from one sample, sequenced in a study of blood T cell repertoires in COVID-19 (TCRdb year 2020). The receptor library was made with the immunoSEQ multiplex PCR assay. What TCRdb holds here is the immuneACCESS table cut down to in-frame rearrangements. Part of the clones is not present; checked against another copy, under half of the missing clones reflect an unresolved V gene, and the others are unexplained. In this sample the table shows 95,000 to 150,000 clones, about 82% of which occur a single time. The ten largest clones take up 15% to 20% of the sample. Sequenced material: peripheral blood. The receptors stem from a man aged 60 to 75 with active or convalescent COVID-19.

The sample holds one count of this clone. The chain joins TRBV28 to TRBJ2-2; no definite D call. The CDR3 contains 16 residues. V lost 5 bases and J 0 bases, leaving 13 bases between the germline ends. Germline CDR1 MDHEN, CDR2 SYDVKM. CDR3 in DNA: TGTGCCAGCAGTCCCTCCGACATCGCGAACACCGGGGAGCTGTTTTTT. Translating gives CASSPSDIANTGELFF.

The CDR3, as DNA: TGTGCCAGCGGAGGGTACCAAGAGACCCAGTACTTC. It encodes CASGGYQETQYF. The rearrangement uses TRBV2 and TRBJ2-5; possibly TRBD2 for D (6 bases). The ends were cut back, 8 bases at V and 0 bases at J, with 7 bases in the middle. The germline V gene encodes CDR1 SNHLY and CDR2 FYNNEI. The CDR3 runs to 12 residues.

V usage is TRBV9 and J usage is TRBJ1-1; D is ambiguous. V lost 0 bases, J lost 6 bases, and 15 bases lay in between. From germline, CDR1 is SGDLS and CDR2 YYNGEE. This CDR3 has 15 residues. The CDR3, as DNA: TGTGCCAGCAGCGTAGTAGAATCCAGGCCCCCTGAAGCTTTCTTT. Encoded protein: CASSVVESRPPEAFF.

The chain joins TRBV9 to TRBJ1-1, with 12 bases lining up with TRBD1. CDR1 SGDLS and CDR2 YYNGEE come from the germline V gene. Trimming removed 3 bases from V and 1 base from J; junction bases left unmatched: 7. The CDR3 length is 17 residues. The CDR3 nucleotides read TGTGCCAGCAGCGCTGCCGGGACAGGGGGCTCGAACACTGAAGCTTTCTTT. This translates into CASSAAGTGGSNTEAFF.

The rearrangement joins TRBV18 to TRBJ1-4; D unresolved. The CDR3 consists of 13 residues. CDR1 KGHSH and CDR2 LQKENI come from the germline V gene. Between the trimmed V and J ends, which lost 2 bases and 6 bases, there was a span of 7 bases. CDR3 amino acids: CASSPGRDEKLFF. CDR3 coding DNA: TGTGCCAGCTCACCAGGGAGGGATGAAAAACTGTTTTTT.

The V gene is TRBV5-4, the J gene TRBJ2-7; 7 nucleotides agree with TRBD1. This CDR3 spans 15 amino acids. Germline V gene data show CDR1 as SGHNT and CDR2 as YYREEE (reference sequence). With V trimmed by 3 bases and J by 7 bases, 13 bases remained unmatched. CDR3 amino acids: CASSWENLGGREQYF. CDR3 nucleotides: TGTGCCAGCAGCTGGGAAAACTTAGGGGGCAGGGAGCAGTACTTC.

The DNA for the CDR3 is TGTGCCAGCAGCCAAGATCCGGGGGTCGAGCAGTACTTC. Translated, it gives CASSQDPGVEQYF. The V and J genes are TRBV3-1 (or the pseudogene TRBV3-2) and TRBJ2-7; D possibly corresponds to TRBD2 (6 bases). The ends were cut back, 0 bases at V and 6 bases at J, with 9 bases in the middle. The CDR3 covers 13 residues. Looked up from germline, CDR1 is LGHDT and CDR2 is YNNKEL (reference sequence).

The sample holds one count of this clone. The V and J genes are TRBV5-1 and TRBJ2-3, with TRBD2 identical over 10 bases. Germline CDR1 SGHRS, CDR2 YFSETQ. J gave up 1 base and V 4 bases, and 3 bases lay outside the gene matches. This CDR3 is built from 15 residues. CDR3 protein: CASSPGTSGTDTQYF. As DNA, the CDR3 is TGCGCCAGCAGCCCCGGGACTAGCGGCACAGATACGCAGTATTTT.

Written as DNA, the CDR3 is TGCGCCAGCAGCTTTACCGGCACCGGGGAGCTGTTTTTT. It specifies CASSFTGTGELFF. J is TRBJ2-2 and V is TRBV5-1; no clear D. V dropped 2 bases and J dropped 4 bases, with 6 bases sitting between them. The germline V gene encodes CDR1 SGHRS and CDR2 YFSETQ. The CDR3 extends over 13 amino acids.

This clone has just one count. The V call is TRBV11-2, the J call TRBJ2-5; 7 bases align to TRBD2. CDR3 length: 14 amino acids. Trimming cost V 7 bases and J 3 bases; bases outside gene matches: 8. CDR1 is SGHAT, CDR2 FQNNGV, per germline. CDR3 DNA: TGTGCCAGCAAGCCACGCAGCGGGGAAGAGACCCAGTACTTC. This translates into CASKPRSGEETQYF.

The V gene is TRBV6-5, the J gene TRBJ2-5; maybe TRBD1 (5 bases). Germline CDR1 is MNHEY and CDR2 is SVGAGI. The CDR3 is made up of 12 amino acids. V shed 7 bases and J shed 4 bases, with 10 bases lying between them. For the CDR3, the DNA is TGTGCCAGCATCTTTAGGGGAGAGACCCAGTACTTC. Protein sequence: CASIFRGETQYF.

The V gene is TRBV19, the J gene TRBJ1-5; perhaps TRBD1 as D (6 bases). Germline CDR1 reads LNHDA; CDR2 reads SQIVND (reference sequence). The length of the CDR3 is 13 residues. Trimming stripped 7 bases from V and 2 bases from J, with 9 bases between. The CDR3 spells CASIGGGNQPQHF. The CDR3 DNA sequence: TGTGCCAGTATAGGGGGGGGCAATCAGCCCCAGCATTTT.

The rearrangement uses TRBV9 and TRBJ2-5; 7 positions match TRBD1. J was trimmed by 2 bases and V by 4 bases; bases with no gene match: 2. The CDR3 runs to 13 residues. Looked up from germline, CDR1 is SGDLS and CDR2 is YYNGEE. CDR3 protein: CASSKTGQETQYF. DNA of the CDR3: TGTGCCAGCAGCAAGACAGGGCAAGAGACCCAGTACTTC.

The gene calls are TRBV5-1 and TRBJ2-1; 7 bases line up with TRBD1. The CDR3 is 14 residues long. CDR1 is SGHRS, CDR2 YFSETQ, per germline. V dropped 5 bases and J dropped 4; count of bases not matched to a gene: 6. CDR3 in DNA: TGCGCCAGCAGTTCACAGGGGCTATACAATGAGCAGTTCTTC. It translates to CASSSQGLYNEQFF.

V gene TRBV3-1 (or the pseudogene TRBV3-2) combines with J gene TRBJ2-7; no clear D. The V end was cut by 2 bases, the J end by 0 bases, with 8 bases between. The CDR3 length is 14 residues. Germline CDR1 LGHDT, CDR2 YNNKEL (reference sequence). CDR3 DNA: TGTGCCAGCAGCCAATACCAGGTCTCCTACGAGCAGTACTTC. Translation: CASSQYQVSYEQYF.

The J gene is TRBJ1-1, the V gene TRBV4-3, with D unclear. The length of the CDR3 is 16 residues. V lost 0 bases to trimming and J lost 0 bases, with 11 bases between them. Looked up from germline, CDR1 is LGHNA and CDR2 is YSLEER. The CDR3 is CASSQEAIAVNTEAFF. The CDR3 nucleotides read TGCGCCAGCAGCCAAGAAGCCATAGCCGTGAACACTGAAGCTTTCTTT.

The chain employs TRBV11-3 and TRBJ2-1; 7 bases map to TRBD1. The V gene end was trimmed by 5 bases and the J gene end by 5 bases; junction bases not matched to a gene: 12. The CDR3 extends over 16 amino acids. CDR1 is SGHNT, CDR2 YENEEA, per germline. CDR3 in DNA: TGTGCCAGCAGCCGAGGGGGCTGGGGGCGAAACAATGAGCAGTTCTTC. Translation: CASSRGGWGRNNEQFF.

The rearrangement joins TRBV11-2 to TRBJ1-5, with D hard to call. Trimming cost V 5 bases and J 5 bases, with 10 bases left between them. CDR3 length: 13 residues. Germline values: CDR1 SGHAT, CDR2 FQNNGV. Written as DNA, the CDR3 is TGTGCCAGCAGCCCAGGCCCCCATCAGCCCCAGCATTTT. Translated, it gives CASSPGPHQPQHF. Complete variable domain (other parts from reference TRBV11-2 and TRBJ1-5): EAGVAQSPRYKIIEKRQSVAFWCNPISGHATLYWYQQILGQGPKLLIQFQNNGVVDDSQLPKDRFSAERLKGVDSTLKIQPAKLEDSAVYLCASSPGPHQPQHFGDGTRLSIL.

The CDR3 DNA is TGTGCCAGCACCTCGGAGGGCGGGGGGACCTACGAGCAGTACTTC. Its protein is CASTSEGGGTYEQYF. The V call is TRBV2, the J call TRBJ2-7, with 8 bases lining up with TRBD2. The CDR3 is 15 residues long. The germline CDR1 and CDR2 sequences are SNHLY and FYNNEI. V dropped 7 bases and J dropped 2; count of bases not matched to a gene: 10.

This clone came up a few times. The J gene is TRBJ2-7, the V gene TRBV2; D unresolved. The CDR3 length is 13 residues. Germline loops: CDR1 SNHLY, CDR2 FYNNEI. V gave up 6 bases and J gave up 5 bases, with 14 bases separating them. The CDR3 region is CASSVVRENEQYF. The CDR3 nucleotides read TGTGCCAGCAGCGTAGTCCGAGAGAACGAGCAGTACTTC.

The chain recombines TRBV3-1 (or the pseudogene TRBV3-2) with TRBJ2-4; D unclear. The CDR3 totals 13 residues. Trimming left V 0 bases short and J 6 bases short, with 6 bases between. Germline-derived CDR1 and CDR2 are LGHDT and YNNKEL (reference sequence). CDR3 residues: CASSQDSRNIQYF. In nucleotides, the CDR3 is TGTGCCAGCAGCCAAGACTCCCGAAACATTCAGTACTTC.

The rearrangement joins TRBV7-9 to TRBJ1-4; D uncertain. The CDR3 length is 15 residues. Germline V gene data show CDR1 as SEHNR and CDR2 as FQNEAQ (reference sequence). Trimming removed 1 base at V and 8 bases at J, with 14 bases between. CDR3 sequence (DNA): TGTGCCAGCAGCTTAGGAGAGATAGCGATCGAAAAACTGTTTTTT. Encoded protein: CASSLGEIAIEKLFF.